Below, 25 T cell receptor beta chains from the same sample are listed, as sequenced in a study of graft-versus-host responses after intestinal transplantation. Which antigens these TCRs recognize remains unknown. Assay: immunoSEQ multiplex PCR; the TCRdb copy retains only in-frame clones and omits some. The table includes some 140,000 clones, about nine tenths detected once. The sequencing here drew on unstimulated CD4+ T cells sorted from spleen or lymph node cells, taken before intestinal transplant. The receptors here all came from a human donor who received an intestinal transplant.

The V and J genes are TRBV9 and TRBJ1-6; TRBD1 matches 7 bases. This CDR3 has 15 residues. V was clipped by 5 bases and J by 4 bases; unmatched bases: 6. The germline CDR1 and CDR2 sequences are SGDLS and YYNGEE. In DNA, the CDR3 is TGTGCCAGCAGTGGGGCAGGGGGATATAATTCACCCCTCCACTTT. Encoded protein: CASSGAGGYNSPLHF.

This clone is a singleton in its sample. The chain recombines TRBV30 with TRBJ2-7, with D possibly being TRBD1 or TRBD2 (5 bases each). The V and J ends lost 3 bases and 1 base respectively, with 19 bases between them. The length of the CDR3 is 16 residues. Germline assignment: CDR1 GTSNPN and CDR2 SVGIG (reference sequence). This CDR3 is CAWRAPRDPNSYEQYF. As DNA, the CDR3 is TGTGCCTGGAGGGCACCCCGGGACCCCAATTCCTACGAGCAGTACTTC. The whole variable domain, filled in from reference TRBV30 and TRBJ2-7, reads SQTIHQWPATLVQPVGSPLSLECTVEGTSNPNLYWYRQAAGRGLQLLFYSVGIGQISSEVPQNLSASRPQDRQFILSSKKLLLSDSGFYLCAWRAPRDPNSYEQYFGPGTRLTVT.

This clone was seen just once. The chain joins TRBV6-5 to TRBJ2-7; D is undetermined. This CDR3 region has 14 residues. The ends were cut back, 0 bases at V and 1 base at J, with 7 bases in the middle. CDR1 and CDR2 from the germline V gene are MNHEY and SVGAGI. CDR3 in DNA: TGTGCCAGCAGTTACTCACGGGTTTCCTACGAGCAGTACTTC. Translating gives CASSYSRVSYEQYF.

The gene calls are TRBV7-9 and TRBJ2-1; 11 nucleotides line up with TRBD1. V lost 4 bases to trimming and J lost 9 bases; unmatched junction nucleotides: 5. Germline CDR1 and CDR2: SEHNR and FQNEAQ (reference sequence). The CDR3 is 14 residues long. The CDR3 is CASSSDRGRIEQFF. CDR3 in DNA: TGTGCCAGCAGCTCGGACAGGGGGCGCATTGAGCAGTTCTTC. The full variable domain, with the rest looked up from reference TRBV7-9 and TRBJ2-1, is DTGVSQNPRHKITKRGQNVTFRCDPISEHNRLYWYRQTLGQGPEFLTYFQNEAQLEKSRLLSDRFSAERPKGSFSTLEIQRTEQGDSAMYLCASSSDRGRIEQFFGPGTRLTVL.

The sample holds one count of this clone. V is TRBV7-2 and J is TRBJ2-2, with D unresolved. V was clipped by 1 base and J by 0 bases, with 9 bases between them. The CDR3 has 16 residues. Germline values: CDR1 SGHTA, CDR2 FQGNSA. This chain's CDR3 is CASSLVGSSNTGELFF. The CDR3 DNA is TGTGCCAGCAGCTTAGTGGGCAGCTCGAACACCGGGGAGCTGTTTTTT.

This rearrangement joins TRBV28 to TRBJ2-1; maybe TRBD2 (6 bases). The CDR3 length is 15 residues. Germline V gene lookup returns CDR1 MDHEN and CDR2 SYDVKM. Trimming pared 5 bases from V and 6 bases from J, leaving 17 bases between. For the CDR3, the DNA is TGTGCCAGCAGTATTCGACTAGTCGCTAGCAATGAGCAGTTCTTC. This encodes CASSIRLVASNEQFF.

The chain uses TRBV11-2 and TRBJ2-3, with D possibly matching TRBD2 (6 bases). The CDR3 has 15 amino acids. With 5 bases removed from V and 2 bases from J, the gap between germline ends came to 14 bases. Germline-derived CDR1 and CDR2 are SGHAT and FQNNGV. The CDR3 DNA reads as TGTGCCAGCAGCCTAAGGAGGGGTACCACAGATACGCAGTATTTT. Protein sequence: CASSLRRGTTDTQYF.

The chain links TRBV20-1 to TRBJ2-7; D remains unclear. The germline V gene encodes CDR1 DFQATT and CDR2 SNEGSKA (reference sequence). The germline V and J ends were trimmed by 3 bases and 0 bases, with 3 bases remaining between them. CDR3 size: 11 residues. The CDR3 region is CSASHSYEQYF. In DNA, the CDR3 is TGCAGTGCTAGTCACTCCTACGAGCAGTACTTC.

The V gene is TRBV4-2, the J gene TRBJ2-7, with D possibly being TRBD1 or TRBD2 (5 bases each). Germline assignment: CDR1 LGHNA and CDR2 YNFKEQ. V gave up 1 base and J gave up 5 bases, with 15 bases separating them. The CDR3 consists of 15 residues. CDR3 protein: CASSQVGVGVDEQYF. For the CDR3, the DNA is TGTGCCAGCAGCCAAGTGGGGGTTGGCGTCGACGAGCAGTACTTC.

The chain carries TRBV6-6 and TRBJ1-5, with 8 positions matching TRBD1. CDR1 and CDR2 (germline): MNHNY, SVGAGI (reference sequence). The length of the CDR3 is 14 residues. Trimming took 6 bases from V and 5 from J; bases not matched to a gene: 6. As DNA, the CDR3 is TGTGCCAGCAGCCCGGGACAGGTGGATCAGCCCCAGCATTTT. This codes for CASSPGQVDQPQHF.

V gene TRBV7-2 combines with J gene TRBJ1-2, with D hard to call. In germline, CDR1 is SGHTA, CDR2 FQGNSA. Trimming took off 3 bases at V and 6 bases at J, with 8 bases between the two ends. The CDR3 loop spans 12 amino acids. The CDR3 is CASSFRSHGYTF. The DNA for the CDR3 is TGTGCCAGCAGCTTTAGAAGCCATGGCTACACCTTC.

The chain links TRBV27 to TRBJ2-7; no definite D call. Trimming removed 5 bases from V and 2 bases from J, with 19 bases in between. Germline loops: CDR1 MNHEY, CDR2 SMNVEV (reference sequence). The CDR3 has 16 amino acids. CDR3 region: CASSHPLGQSPYEQYF. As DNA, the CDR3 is TGTGCCAGCAGTCACCCCCTCGGGCAGTCCCCCTACGAGCAGTACTTC.

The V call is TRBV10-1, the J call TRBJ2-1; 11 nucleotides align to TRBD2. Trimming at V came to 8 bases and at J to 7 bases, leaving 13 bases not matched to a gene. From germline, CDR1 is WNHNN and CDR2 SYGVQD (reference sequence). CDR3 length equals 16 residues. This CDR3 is CASGTSGRGGMNEQFF. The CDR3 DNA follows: TGCGCCAGCGGGACTAGCGGCAGAGGAGGGATGAATGAGCAGTTCTTC.

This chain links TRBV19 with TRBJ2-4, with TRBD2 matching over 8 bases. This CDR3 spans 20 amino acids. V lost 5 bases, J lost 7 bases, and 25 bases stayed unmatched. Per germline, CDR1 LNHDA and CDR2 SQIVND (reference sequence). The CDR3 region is CASSPLPPGTSKGGRNIQYF. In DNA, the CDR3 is TGTGCCAGTAGTCCACTTCCGCCGGGGACTAGTAAAGGAGGGAGGAACATTCAGTACTTC.

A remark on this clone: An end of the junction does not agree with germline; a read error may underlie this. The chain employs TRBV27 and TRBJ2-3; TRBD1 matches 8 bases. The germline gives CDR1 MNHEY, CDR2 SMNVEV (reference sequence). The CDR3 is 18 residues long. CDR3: CASSLWTGRLTSTDTQYF. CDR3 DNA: TGTGCCAGCAGCTTATGGACAGGGCGGCTTACTAGCACAGATACGCAGTATTTT.

The CDR3 nucleotides read TGTGCCAGCTCACTAAGCGGGGGCTTAAACAATGAGCAGTTCTTC. Amino acids: CASSLSGGLNNEQFF. The V call is TRBV18, the J call TRBJ2-1; TRBD2 matches at 8 bases. With V trimmed by 4 bases and J by 5 bases, 7 bases remained unmatched. Germline V gives CDR1 KGHSH, CDR2 LQKENI. The CDR3 contains 15 residues.

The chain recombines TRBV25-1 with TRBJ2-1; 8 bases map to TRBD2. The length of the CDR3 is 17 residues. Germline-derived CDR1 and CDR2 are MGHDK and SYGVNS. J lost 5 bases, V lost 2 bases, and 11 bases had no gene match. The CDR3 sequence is CASSERFEREMNNEQFF. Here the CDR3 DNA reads TGTGCCAGCAGTGAAAGGTTCGAGCGGGAGATGAACAATGAGCAGTTCTTC.

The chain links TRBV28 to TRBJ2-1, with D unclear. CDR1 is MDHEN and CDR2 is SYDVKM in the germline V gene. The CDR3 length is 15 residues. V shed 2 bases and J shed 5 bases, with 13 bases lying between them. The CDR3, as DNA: TGTGCCAGCAGTTTACTATCTAGTCGACACAATGAGCAGTTCTTC. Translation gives CASSLLSSRHNEQFF.

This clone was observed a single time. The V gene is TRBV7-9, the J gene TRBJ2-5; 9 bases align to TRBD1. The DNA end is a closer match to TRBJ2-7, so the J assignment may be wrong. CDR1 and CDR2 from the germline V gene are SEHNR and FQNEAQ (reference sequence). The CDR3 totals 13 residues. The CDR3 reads CASSWTGDYEQYF. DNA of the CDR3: TGTGCCAGCAGCTGGACAGGGGACTACGAGCAGTACTTC.

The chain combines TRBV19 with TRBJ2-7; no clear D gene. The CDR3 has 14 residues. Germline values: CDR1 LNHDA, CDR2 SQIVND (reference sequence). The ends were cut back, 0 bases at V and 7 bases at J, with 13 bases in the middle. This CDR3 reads CASSIEGRVSEQYF. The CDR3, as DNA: TGTGCCAGTAGTATAGAGGGCAGAGTCTCTGAGCAGTACTTC.

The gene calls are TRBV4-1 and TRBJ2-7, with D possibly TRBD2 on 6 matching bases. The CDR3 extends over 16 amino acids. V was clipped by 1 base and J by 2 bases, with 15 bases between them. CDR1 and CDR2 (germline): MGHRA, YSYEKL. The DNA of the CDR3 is TGCGCCAGCAGCCAAGGGGCGGGGCGTTCGACCTACGAGCAGTACTTC. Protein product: CASSQGAGRSTYEQYF.

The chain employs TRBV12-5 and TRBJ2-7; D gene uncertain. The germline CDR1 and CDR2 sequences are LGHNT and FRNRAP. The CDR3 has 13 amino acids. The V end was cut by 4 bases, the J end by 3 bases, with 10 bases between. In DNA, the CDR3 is TGTGCTAGTGGTTACGGTGATAACTACGAGCAGTACTTC. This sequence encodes CASGYGDNYEQYF.

The CDR3 DNA is TGCAGCTCTACCTCCTGGGGACGGGTGAACACTGAAGCTTTCTTT. It encodes CSSTSWGRVNTEAFF. V usage is TRBV29-1 and J usage is TRBJ1-1; possible D gene TRBD1, 5 bases. This CDR3 is built from 15 residues. Trimming took 8 bases from V and 0 from J, leaving 19 bases between them. The germline CDR1 and CDR2 sequences are SQVTM and ANQGSEA.

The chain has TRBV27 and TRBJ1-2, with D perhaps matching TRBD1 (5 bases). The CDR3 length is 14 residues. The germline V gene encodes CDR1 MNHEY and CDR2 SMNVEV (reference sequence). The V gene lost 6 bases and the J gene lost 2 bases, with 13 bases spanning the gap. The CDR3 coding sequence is TGTGCCAGCAGGACCGACAGTCAAAACTATGGCTACACCTTC. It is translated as CASRTDSQNYGYTF.

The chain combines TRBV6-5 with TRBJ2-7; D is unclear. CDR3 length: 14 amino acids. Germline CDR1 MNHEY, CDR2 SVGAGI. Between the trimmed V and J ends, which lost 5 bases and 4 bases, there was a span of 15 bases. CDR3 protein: CASSEVGLKYEQYF. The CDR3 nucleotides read TGTGCCAGCAGTGAAGTTGGTCTTAAGTACGAGCAGTACTTC.